The clone carrying this T cell receptor beta chain was seen only a few times. Assay: immunoSEQ multiplex PCR; the TCRdb copy retains only in-frame clones and omits some. Of about 40,000 clones in the sample, 86% were seen once. The sample comes from a study of sequential checkpoint blockade in melanoma. Study-wide context: Randomization was 1:1 between first-line nivolumab→ipilimumab and ipilimumab→nivolumab.

Described treatment: randomized to nivolumab then ipilimumab (arm A) or the reverse (arm B). None of the patients previously received DNA-damaging chemotherapy. Live CD3+CD8+ CD19− CD56− cells were sorted from PBMCs. This CDR3 has 14 residues. Germline-derived CDR1 and CDR2 are LNHDA and SQIVND (reference sequence). Germline trimming cut 1 base from V and 6 bases from J; bases unmatched to any gene: 6. The chain uses TRBV19 and TRBJ2-7; 7 nucleotides match TRBD2. The input for sequencing was CD8+ T cells sorted from blood (inferred from file names), taken from a patient given nivolumab and ipilimumab in sequence. This receptor was taken from a human donor with melanoma. The CDR3 coding sequence is TGTGCCAGTAGTATAGGGCTAGCGGCCGGCGAGCAGTACGTC. Amino acid sequence: CASSIGLAAGEQYV.